This is a list of T cell receptor beta chains from one sample in a study of response to subunit inactivated influenza vaccine. Via MiXCR, TCRdb re-called the RT-PCR reads, giving one row per CDR3 protein. The profile shows hundreds of thousands of distinct CDR3 sequences, roughly 27% of them singletons. The sample here was CD4+ T cells sorted from PBMCs, taken roughly 5 days after vaccination. The receptors derive from a man aged 50 to 59 who received an inactivated influenza vaccine. Both conserved end residues are part of each CDR3. A D gene is named only where the DNA matches it firmly. Clone size is shown for a subset of rows, as once, few, many or a class of expanded clone.

few,TRBJ2-1,TRBD2,TRBV10-3,CAISLGLAGYNEQFF,TGTGCCATCAGTTTAGGACTAGCGGGCTACAATGAGCAGTTCTTC
.,TRBJ2-7,.,TRBV2,CASSAPIGYEQYF,TGTGCCAGCAGTGCGCCCATTGGGTACGAGCAGTACTTC
.,TRBJ2-3,.,TRBV13,CASSFSRGSTDTQYF,TGTGCCAGCAGCTTTTCGCGCGGGAGCACAGATACGCAGTATTTT
few,TRBJ1-3,TRBD1,TRBV12-3/TRBV12-4,CASSGGQGLSGNTIYF,TGTGCCAGCAGTGGCGGACAGGGACTGAGCGGAAACACCATATATTTT
.,TRBJ2-1,TRBD2,TRBV6-2/TRBV6-3,CASSWTSFMEQFF,TGTGCCAGCAGTTGGACTAGTTTCATGGAGCAGTTCTTC
.,TRBJ1-5,.,TRBV6-1,CASSEAPGSWQPQHF,TGTGCCAGCAGTGAAGCGCCGGGTTCCTGGCAGCCCCAGCATTTT
many,TRBJ2-3,.,TRBV25-1,CATWGSTDTQYF,TGTGCCACCTGGGGGAGCACAGATACGCAGTATTTT
.,TRBJ2-5,TRBD2,TRBV15,CATSKGLADQETQYF,TGTGCCACCAGCAAAGGACTAGCGGACCAAGAGACCCAGTACTTC
few,TRBJ2-5,.,TRBV3-1,CASSSRGLKETQYF,TGTGCCAGCAGCAGCCGGGGCCTGAAAGAGACCCAGTACTTC
.,TRBJ2-3,.,TRBV7-9,CASSLRLGGSTDTQYF,TGTGCCAGCAGCCTCAGACTAGGGGGTAGCACAGATACGCAGTATTTT
few,TRBJ2-7,.,TRBV11-2,CASSLVGKGSYEQYF,TGTGCCAGCAGCTTAGTCGGGAAGGGTTCCTACGAGCAGTACTTC
.,TRBJ2-2,TRBD1,TRBV15,CATSRVGRGPDTGELFF,TGTGCCACCAGCAGAGTAGGCAGGGGGCCGGACACCGGGGAGCTGTTTTTT
few,TRBJ2-3,TRBD1,TRBV20-1,CSANPGQGRTDTQYF,TGCAGTGCTAACCCGGGACAGGGTAGAACAGATACGCAGTATTTT
.,TRBJ2-4,.,TRBV3-1,CASSPDGEYIQYF,TGTGCCAGCAGCCCAGATGGAGAGTACATTCAGTACTTC
few,TRBJ2-1,TRBD1,TRBV7-2,CASSLGGQGSYNEQFF,TGTGCCAGCAGCTTAGGGGGACAGGGGTCCTACAATGAGCAGTTCTTC
.,TRBJ2-1,TRBD1,TRBV4-2,CASSQGRQGINEQFF,TGTGCCAGCAGCCAAGGGCGACAGGGGATCAATGAGCAGTTCTTC
few,TRBJ1-2,TRBD1,TRBV28,CASTPWDSNGYTF,TGTGCCAGCACCCCCTGGGACAGCAATGGCTACACCTTC
.,TRBJ2-7,TRBD1,TRBV20-1,CSARYGQGGQYF,TGCAGTGCTAGATATGGACAGGGTGGGCAGTACTTC
.,TRBJ2-7,TRBD1,TRBV16,CASSQWQGAGEQYF,TGTGCCAGCAGCCAATGGCAGGGGGCAGGAGAGCAGTACTTC
few,TRBJ2-7,TRBD2,TRBV3-1,CASSPLGGNHEQYF,TGTGCCAGCAGCCCACTCGGGGGGAACCACGAGCAGTACTTC
few,TRBJ2-1,TRBD2,TRBV5-1,CASSSGLAGGPGFF,TGCGCCAGCAGCTCCGGACTAGCGGGAGGGCCTGGGTTCTTC
once,TRBJ1-6,.,TRBV7-9,CASSIGTTYNSPLHF,TGTGCCAGCAGCATTGGGACAACTTATAATTCACCCCTCCACTTT
once,TRBJ2-5,TRBD1,TRBV10-3,CAITRGHGETQYF,TGTGCCATCACCAGGGGGCATGGTGAGACCCAGTACTTC
.,TRBJ2-1,.,TRBV20-1,CRASALRGNEQFF,TGCAGAGCTAGTGCGCTTAGGGGAAATGAGCAGTTCTTC
.,TRBJ1-1,.,TRBV6-2/TRBV6-3,CASSYGIRRLNTEAFF,TGTGCCAGCAGTTACGGAATCAGGAGACTGAACACTGAAGCTTTCTTT
few,TRBJ2-2,.,TRBV7-3,CASSPIRTGSPGELFF,TGTGCCAGCAGCCCAATCCGTACAGGGTCTCCCGGGGAGCTGTTTTTT
few,TRBJ2-4,.,TRBV4-1,CASSQVRQELAKNIQYF,TGCGCCAGCAGCCAAGTACGACAGGAGTTAGCCAAAAACATTCAGTACTTC
.,TRBJ2-7,TRBD2,TRBV4-3,CASSQSVAGGLYEQYF,TGCGCCAGCAGCCAATCGGTAGCGGGAGGGCTTTACGAGCAGTACTTC
few,TRBJ2-7,.,TRBV7-9,CASSFQASYEQYF,TGTGCCAGCAGCTTCCAGGCCTCCTACGAGCAGTACTTC
once,TRBJ1-5,.,TRBV2,CASSAPVTLGSNQPQHF,TGTGCCAGCAGTGCTCCCGTAACGCTCGGGAGCAATCAGCCCCAGCATTTT
few,TRBJ2-4,.,TRBV6-1,CASSRDSQAKNIQYF,TGTGCCAGCAGCAGGGACTCTCAAGCCAAAAACATTCAGTACTTC
many,TRBJ2-7,TRBD1,TRBV20-1,CSATGQGLYEQYF,TGCAGTGCTACGGGACAGGGGCTCTACGAGCAGTACTTC
.,TRBJ2-2,.,TRBV5-1,CASSLVQTSGELFF,TGCGCCAGCAGCTTGGTACAGACTTCCGGGGAGCTGTTTTTT
few,TRBJ2-1,.,TRBV10-2,CASSEWRDEQFF,TGCGCCAGCAGTGAATGGAGAGATGAGCAGTTCTTC
few,TRBJ1-1,.,TRBV5-1,CASSLAQLSTEAFF,TGCGCCAGCAGCTTGGCCCAATTGAGCACTGAAGCTTTCTTT
.,TRBJ2-1,TRBD1,TRBV7-9,CASSRTGRSSYNEQFF,TGTGCCAGCAGTAGGACAGGGAGGAGCTCCTACAATGAGCAGTTCTTC
.,TRBJ2-7,TRBD1,TRBV7-2,CASSLVAGGIYEQYF,TGTGCCAGCAGCTTAGTCGCAGGGGGCATTTACGAGCAGTACTTC
many,TRBJ2-1,.,TRBV18,CASSPNQGSNSEQFF,TGTGCCAGCTCACCAAATCAGGGATCTAACAGTGAGCAGTTCTTC
few,TRBJ2-3,.,TRBV11-2,CASSLPGGRRDTQYF,TGTGCCAGCAGCTTACCTGGCGGAAGGCGGGATACGCAGTATTTT
few,TRBJ2-7,TRBD2,TRBV6-1,CASSPGGPPTYEQYF,TGTGCCAGCAGTCCGGGGGGACCCCCAACCTACGAGCAGTACTTC
.,TRBJ2-1,TRBD2,TRBV7-2,CASSLSTSGYNEQFF,TGTGCCAGCAGCTTGTCCACTAGCGGGTACAATGAGCAGTTCTTC
few,TRBJ2-2,TRBD1,TRBV5-1,CASTQGANTGELFF,TGCGCCAGCACTCAGGGGGCTAACACCGGGGAGCTGTTTTTT
few,TRBJ2-1,.,TRBV6-5,CASSYSVYRSYNEQFF,TGTGCCAGCAGTTACTCAGTCTACAGGTCCTACAATGAGCAGTTCTTC
few,TRBJ2-5,TRBD2,TRBV20-1,CSASGTTGLARETQYF,TGCAGTGCTAGTGGGACCACGGGACTAGCGAGAGAGACCCAGTACTTC
few,TRBJ2-2,.,TRBV12-3/TRBV12-4,CASTPTSRGTGELFF,TGTGCCAGCACCCCGACTAGTAGGGGGACCGGGGAGCTGTTTTTT